Listed below are T cell receptor beta chains from one sample, sequenced in a study of identical twins. Via MiXCR, TCRdb re-called the 5' RACE reads, giving one row per CDR3 protein. The table includes about 480,000 distinct CDR3 sequences, more than 13% detected once. The sample also formed part of further work on yellow fever vaccine responses in identical twins.

Material: CD4+ T cells sorted from blood. These receptors all come from a woman under 30 in good health. CDR3s include the opening cysteine and the closing phenylalanine or tryptophan. The D gene is left open where the match is weak. A row's size may be missing; if present it is once, few, many or a size class.

V	length	J	D	size	CDR3	DNA
TRBV20-1	13	TRBJ2-7	.	few	CSASFGGQYEQYF	TGCAGTGCTAGCTTTGGGGGGCAGTACGAGCAGTACTTC
TRBV28	17	TRBJ1-1	TRBD1	few	CASSLRGAGGPNTEAFF	TGTGCCAGCAGTCTCCGCGGGGCAGGGGGTCCGAACACTGAAGCTTTCTTT
TRBV28	15	TRBJ2-7	.	.	CASRTFRTASYEQYF	TGTGCCAGCAGGACTTTCCGAACCGCCTCCTACGAGCAGTACTTC
TRBV6-1	14	TRBJ1-5	TRBD1	few	CASSGGQNNQPQHF	TGTGCCAGCAGTGGGGGACAGAACAATCAGCCCCAGCATTTT
TRBV7-9	17	TRBJ2-7	.	.	CASSFTPTDIPHYEQYF	TGTGCCAGCAGCTTTACTCCGACCGATATACCCCACTACGAGCAGTACTTC
TRBV4-3	16	TRBJ2-1	TRBD1	many	CASSDPSGQGANEQFF	TGCGCCAGCAGCGACCCTTCGGGACAGGGGGCCAATGAGCAGTTCTTC
TRBV12-3/TRBV12-4	12	TRBJ2-7	.	many	CASSLQAYEQYF	TGTGCCAGCAGTCTCCAAGCCTACGAGCAGTACTTC
TRBV28	14	TRBJ2-1	.	.	CASSSPSEYNEQFF	TGTGCCAGCAGTTCCCCCTCGGAATACAATGAGCAGTTCTTC
TRBV3-1	14	TRBJ2-5	TRBD2	few	CASSQLSGSETQYF	TGTGCCAGCAGCCAGCTCAGCGGGAGTGAGACCCAGTACTTC
TRBV14	14	TRBJ2-1	TRBD2	once	CASAGGSGYNEQFF	TGTGCCAGTGCGGGGGGGAGCGGTTACAATGAGCAGTTCTTC
TRBV12-3/TRBV12-4	14	TRBJ2-7	.	many	CASSLLRGNYEQYF	TGTGCCAGCAGTTTATTGCGGGGAAACTACGAGCAGTACTTC
TRBV5-8	16	TRBJ1-2	TRBD1	.	CASSLVWTGSNYGYTF	TGTGCCAGCAGCTTGGTTTGGACAGGGAGTAACTATGGCTACACCTTC
TRBV30	13	TRBJ1-4	.	.	CAWANRGGEKLFF	TGTGCCTGGGCCAACCGGGGAGGAGAAAAACTGTTTTTT